The 18 T cell receptor beta chains reported below all come from one sample, sequenced in a study of regulatory T cells in long-lasting Graves disease. iRepertoire HTBI primers and Arm-PCR of CDR3 regions built TCR beta libraries. MiXCR, applied by TCRdb to the multiplex PCR reads, yields one record per CDR3 protein. Of roughly 220,000 distinct CDR3 sequences listed, about a sixth were seen once; the top ten hold more than 20%. The time point denotes: newly diagnosed GD, antithyroid drugs for less than 3 months. PBMC RNA served as the TCR library source. The specimen was peripheral blood mononuclear cells (PBMCs), collected at new diagnosis, from a patient treated with antithyroid drugs. These receptors originate from a female donor with Graves disease.

As for this clonotype: At one end, the junction sequence differs from germline, possibly due to a read error. V usage is TRBV4-3 and J usage is TRBJ2-3; TRBD2 aligns across 9 bases. Germline values: CDR1 LGHNA, CDR2 YSLEER. The CDR3 covers 16 residues. The CDR3 DNA sequence: TGCGCCAGCAGCCAAGAAGGCGGGAGGGGCACAGATATGCAGTATTTT. It encodes CASSQEGGRGTDMQYF.

This clonotype was seen at least ten times. This chain uses TRBV5-8 with TRBJ2-3; 9 nucleotides align to TRBD2. V dropped 0 bases and J dropped 1; count of bases not matched to a gene: 3. The CDR3 spans 16 residues. Per the germline V gene, CDR1 is SGHTS and CDR2 is YDEGEE. The CDR3, as DNA: TGTGCCAGCAGCTTGGCCAGGACTAGCGGCACAGATACGCAGTATTTT. Translating gives CASSLARTSGTDTQYF.

About this clonotype: Possible read error: a much larger clone is one base away. V and J are TRBV7-9 and TRBJ2-1, with 8 bases fitting TRBD2. Germline CDR1 SEHNR, CDR2 FQNEAQ (reference sequence). The CDR3 consists of 14 residues. After removal of 5 bases from V and 6 bases from J, the junction contained 6 bases not matched to a gene. The CDR3 region has the DNA TGTGCCAGCAGCCCCGGGACTAGTCTCAATGAGCAGTTCTTC. Its protein is CASSPGTSLNEQFF.

The rearrangement links TRBV6-1 to TRBJ2-1, with 12 bases matching TRBD2. Germline CDR1 MNHNS, CDR2 SASEGT. V was pared by 7 bases and J by 5 bases, with 18 bases of the junction left unmatched. The CDR3 is 19 residues long. For the CDR3, the DNA is TGTGCCAGCACCGAGTATATACTAGCGGGAGGTAGACGAAACAATGAGCAGTTCTTC. Translating gives CASTEYILAGGRRNNEQFF.

This clonotype was picked up a small number of times. The J gene is TRBJ2-7, the V gene TRBV7-9; 7 bases align to TRBD1. V shed 5 bases and J 3 bases; nucleotides not matched to a gene: 7. The CDR3 length is 14 residues. Looked up from germline, CDR1 is SEHNR and CDR2 is FQNEAQ (reference sequence). The CDR3 bases are TGTGCCAGCAGCATTGACAGGGAAGACTACGAGCAGTACTTC. Its translation: CASSIDREDYEQYF.

This clonotype was recorded a few times. The chain uses TRBV6-5 and TRBJ2-3; D gene uncertain. V was pared by 2 bases and J by 0 bases, with 12 bases between. CDR1 is MNHEY, CDR2 SVGAGI, per germline. The CDR3 length is 16 residues. CDR3 amino acids: CASSYPRATSTDTQYF. Here the CDR3 DNA reads TGTGCCAGCAGTTACCCCCGGGCGACTAGCACAGATACGCAGTATTTT.

In this sample, this clonotype turned up many times. V usage is TRBV20-1 and J usage is TRBJ2-1, with TRBD2 identical over 7 bases. CDR3 length: 16 amino acids. V was clipped by 6 bases and J by 5 bases; unmatched bases: 16. Per germline, CDR1 DFQATT and CDR2 SNEGSKA (reference sequence). Here the CDR3 reads CSAVVPRGLADNEQFF. CDR3 nucleotides: TGCAGTGCCGTTGTACCCCGTGGGCTAGCGGACAATGAGCAGTTCTTC.

This clonotype was detected only a few times. The chain couples TRBV30 to TRBJ2-7, with D unclear. Germline V gene sequence: CDR1 GTSNPN, CDR2 SVGIG (reference sequence). V lost 0 bases and J lost 6, with 9 bases in between. The CDR3 totals 12 residues. The DNA for the CDR3 is TGTGCCTGGAGTGTAGGATTTGGCGAGCAGTACTTC. Encoded protein: CAWSVGFGEQYF. Full variable domain (rest looked up from reference TRBV30 and TRBJ2-7): SQTIHQWPATLVQPVGSPLSLECTVEGTSNPNLYWYRQAAGRGLQLLFYSVGIGQISSEVPQNLSASRPQDRQFILSSKKLLLSDSGFYLCAWSVGFGEQYFGPGTRLTVT.

This clonotype occurred many times. V is TRBV27 and J is TRBJ1-2; D gene uncertain. In germline, CDR1 is MNHEY, CDR2 SMNVEV (reference sequence). The CDR3 is 14 amino acids. The V gene lost 2 bases and the J gene lost 2 bases, with 9 bases spanning the gap. CDR3 residues: CASSLNPFNYGYTF. The CDR3 bases are TGTGCCAGCAGTTTAAATCCCTTCAACTATGGCTACACCTTC.

This clonotype has a handful of counts. A read error may be the cause here, since a much bigger clone is one base away. Since the CDR3 does not end with the conserved phenylalanine or tryptophan, this likely comes from a read error. J is TRBJ1-1 and V is TRBV12-3 or TRBV12-4; 8 positions match TRBD1. The CDR3 consists of 12 residues. V trimming: 2 bases; J trimming: 9 bases; junction bases outside the gene matches: 2. The chain's CDR3 is CASSLWTGQAFL. The DNA for the CDR3 is TGTGCCAGCAGTTTATGGACAGGGCAAGCTTTCCTT.

As concerns this clonotype: A far larger clone is one nucleotide away, so this likely arose from a read error. The genes are TRBV11-2 and TRBJ2-1; D is possibly TRBD2 (5 bases). In germline, CDR1 is SGHAT, CDR2 FQNNGV. The V and J ends lost 5 bases and 6 bases respectively, with 11 bases between them. This CDR3 region has 13 residues. The CDR3 bases are TGTGCCAGCAGCGCCGGACTGACCAATGAGCAGTTCTTC. Its protein is CASSAGLTNEQFF.

This chain connects TRBV11-2 to TRBJ2-7; 11 nucleotides match TRBD2. There are 17 residues in the CDR3. V lost 0 bases to trimming and J lost 3 bases; unmatched junction nucleotides: 7. Germline lookup yields CDR1 SGHAT and CDR2 FQNNGV. CDR3 nucleotides: TGTGCCAGCAGCTTAGAACTAGCGGGACTAGCGGACTACGAGCAGTACTTC. Amino acids: CASSLELAGLADYEQYF.

The gene calls are TRBV20-1 and TRBJ1-4; D is uncertain. CDR1 is DFQATT, CDR2 SNEGSKA, per germline (reference sequence). The germline V and J ends were trimmed by 3 bases and 2 bases, with 16 bases remaining between them. There are 16 residues in the CDR3. CDR3 nucleotide sequence: TGCAGTGCTAGCGTGCCAGGACGGGCTACTAATGAAAAACTGTTTTTT. Amino acid sequence: CSASVPGRATNEKLFF.

This clonotype was picked up many times. V and J are TRBV11-2 and TRBJ2-6, with TRBD1 identical over 12 bases. Germline V gene data show CDR1 as SGHAT and CDR2 as FQNNGV. This CDR3 spans 19 amino acids. The trim removed 4 bases at V and 4 bases at J, leaving 11 bases unmatched. The CDR3 sequence: CASSSGQGAAGLGANVLTF. CDR3 DNA: TGTGCCAGCAGCTCGGGACAGGGGGCAGCAGGTCTCGGGGCCAACGTCCTGACTTTC. Full variable domain (rest looked up from reference TRBV11-2 and TRBJ2-6): EAGVAQSPRYKIIEKRQSVAFWCNPISGHATLYWYQQILGQGPKLLIQFQNNGVVDDSQLPKDRFSAERLKGVDSTLKIQPAKLEDSAVYLCASSSGQGAAGLGANVLTFGAGSRLTVL.

The chain is built from TRBV11-1 and TRBJ2-7; a weak D match, TRBD2 (6 bases). The CDR3 extends over 15 amino acids. CDR1 and CDR2 from the germline V gene are SGHAT and FQDESV (reference sequence). Between the trimmed V and J ends, which lost 0 bases and 1 base, there was a span of 10 bases. The CDR3 loop reads CASSLAREFSYEQYF. CDR3 in DNA: TGTGCCAGCAGCTTAGCCCGGGAGTTTTCCTACGAGCAGTACTTC.

Many counts were recorded for this clonotype. The V and J genes are TRBV10-3 and TRBJ2-6; 7 bases align to TRBD1. V shed 8 bases, J shed 0 bases, and the junction held 4 bases outside the gene matches. The germline CDR1 and CDR2 sequences are ENHRY and SYGVKD. The CDR3 runs to 15 residues. The CDR3 protein is CAIGRDSSGANVLTF. Written as DNA, the CDR3 is TGTGCCATCGGACGGGACAGCTCTGGGGCCAACGTCCTGACTTTC.

This clonotype was recorded many times. The chain recombines TRBV7-2 with TRBJ2-3; TRBD1 aligns across 7 bases. CDR3 length: 16 residues. Trimming took 5 bases from V and 2 from J; bases not matched to a gene: 10. Per the germline V gene, CDR1 is SGHTA and CDR2 is FQGNSA. The CDR3 loop is CASSTADRRYTDTQYF. In nucleotides, the CDR3 is TGTGCCAGCAGCACGGCGGACAGGAGGTACACAGATACGCAGTATTTT.

This clonotype appeared many times. The chain couples TRBV19 to TRBJ1-1; 8 bases are shared with TRBD1. The ends lost 10 bases at V and 0 bases at J; junction bases unmatched: 7. Germline V gene data show CDR1 as LNHDA and CDR2 as SQIVND (reference sequence). The CDR3 length is 14 residues. In DNA, the CDR3 is TGTGCCACCGCCGCGGACAGGGTGAACACTGAAGCTTTCTTT. This gives the protein CATAADRVNTEAFF.